The text below deals with one T cell receptor (beta chain). Its antigen is still unknown. CDR1 is SGDLS and CDR2 is YYNGEE in the germline V gene. The length of the CDR3 is 13 residues. V was shortened by 4 bases and J by 3 bases, with 11 bases between the two germline ends. Sequencing was performed with immunoSEQ multiplex PCR; in TCRdb, only in-frame clones are kept and a portion is missing. The table lists roughly 200,000 clones, around 86% of them singletons. These data belong to a study of cytomegalovirus exposure and HLA in healthy donors. Study-level results: TCR clusters originating in the first cohort tended to co-occur in the approximately 120 validation repertoires, according to a later analysis.

The clonotype originates from a man aged 30-40 years in good health and CMV-seropositive. Sequencing input: PBMCs. The chain uses TRBV9 and TRBJ2-7; D assignment may be TRBD1 or TRBD2 (5 bases each). The CDR3 loop reads CASSRDRYYEQYF. In DNA, the CDR3 is TGTGCCAGCAGCCGGGACCGTTACTACGAGCAGTACTTC.